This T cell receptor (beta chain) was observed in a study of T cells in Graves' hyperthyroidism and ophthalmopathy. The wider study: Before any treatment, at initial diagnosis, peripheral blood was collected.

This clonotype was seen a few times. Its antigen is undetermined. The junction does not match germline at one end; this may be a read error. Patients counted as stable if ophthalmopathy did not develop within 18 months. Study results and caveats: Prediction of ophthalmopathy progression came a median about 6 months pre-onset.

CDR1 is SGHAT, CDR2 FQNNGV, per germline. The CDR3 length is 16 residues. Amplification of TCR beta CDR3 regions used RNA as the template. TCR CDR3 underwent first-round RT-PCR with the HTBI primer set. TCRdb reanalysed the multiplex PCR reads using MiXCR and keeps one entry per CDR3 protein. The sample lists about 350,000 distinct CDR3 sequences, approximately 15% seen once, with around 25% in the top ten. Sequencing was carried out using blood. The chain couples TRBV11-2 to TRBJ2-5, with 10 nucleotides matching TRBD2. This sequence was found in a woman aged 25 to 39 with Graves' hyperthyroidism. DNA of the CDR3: TGTGCCAGCAGCCACAGGGCCCTAGAGCGGGAGGGGCTCCCGGACTTC. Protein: CASSHRALEREGLPDF.